A selection of T cell receptor beta chains follows, all from one sample in a study of T-cell memory formation after mild COVID-19. Using its own MiXCR run on the 5' RACE reads, TCRdb lists one record per CDR3 protein. Here the sample spans 180,000 or so distinct CDR3 sequences, 11% being singletons. Sequencing input: PBMCs or a T cell subset sorted from them (not recorded which). These TCRs come from a man younger than 35 who had mild COVID-19 (a few samples of this study predate the infection). Cell type and time point are not known. Both conserved end residues are part of each CDR3. The order of the fields is clone size, J gene, D gene, V gene, CDR3 protein, CDR3 DNA. The D gene is left open where the match is weak. Size is stated for part of the rows, as once, few or many counts, or as a class when the clone is expanded.

size: few; J: TRBJ2-5; D: -; V: TRBV25-1; CDR3: CASSEVGDKETQYF; DNA: TGTGCCAGCAGTGAGGTGGGGGATAAAGAGACCCAGTACTTC
size: few; J: TRBJ2-1; D: -; V: TRBV7-2; CDR3: CASTARARVGEQFF; DNA: TGTGCCAGCACCGCGAGGGCGAGAGTGGGTGAGCAGTTCTTC
size: many; J: TRBJ2-2; D: TRBD1; V: TRBV5-1; CDR3: CASSLGQGTGELFF; DNA: TGCGCCAGCAGCTTGGGACAGGGCACCGGGGAGCTGTTTTTT
size: few; J: TRBJ2-7; D: TRBD1; V: TRBV3-1; CDR3: CASSQGPGTGAEQYF; DNA: TGTGCCAGCAGCCAAGGCCCCGGGACAGGGGCCGAGCAGTACTTC
size: few; J: TRBJ2-1; D: TRBD1; V: TRBV6-5; CDR3: CASSRAGTGYNEQFF; DNA: TGTGCCAGCAGCCGCGCCGGGACAGGATACAATGAGCAGTTCTTC
size: -; J: TRBJ2-7; D: -; V: TRBV3-1; CDR3: CASSQRLPYEQYF; DNA: TGTGCCAGCAGCCAACGTCTCCCCTACGAGCAGTACTTC
size: few; J: TRBJ2-1; D: -; V: TRBV27; CDR3: CASSWKGGNEQFF; DNA: TGTGCCAGCAGTTGGAAGGGGGGCAATGAGCAGTTCTTC
size: -; J: TRBJ2-1; D: TRBD2; V: TRBV5-1; CDR3: CASRLESGGYNEQFF; DNA: TGCGCCAGCCGACTGGAAAGCGGGGGCTACAATGAGCAGTTCTTC
size: few; J: TRBJ2-3; D: TRBD2; V: TRBV2; CDR3: CGGGVTDTQYF; DNA: TGTGGCGGGGGGGTCACAGATACGCAGTATTTT
size: -; J: TRBJ2-5; D: -; V: TRBV7-8; CDR3: CASSLARQFGRETQYF; DNA: TGTGCCAGCAGCTTAGCCCGCCAGTTTGGTAGGGAGACCCAGTACTTC
size: -; J: TRBJ2-3; D: TRBD1; V: TRBV9; CDR3: CASSVEQGADTQYF; DNA: TGTGCCAGCAGCGTCGAACAGGGGGCAGATACGCAGTATTTT
size: -; J: TRBJ2-2; D: TRBD2; V: TRBV7-2; CDR3: CASSLRSGGNTGELFF; DNA: TGTGCCAGCAGCTTAAGAAGCGGGGGGAACACCGGGGAGCTGTTTTTT
size: few; J: TRBJ1-1; D: -; V: TRBV7-3; CDR3: CASSPTGGEAFF; DNA: TGTGCCAGCAGCCCAACTGGGGGGGAAGCTTTCTTT
size: -; J: TRBJ2-3; D: TRBD2; V: TRBV7-9; CDR3: CASSSGTSGDTQYF; DNA: TGTGCCAGCAGCTCCGGGACTAGCGGTGATACGCAGTATTTT
size: few; J: TRBJ2-7; D: -; V: TRBV7-9; CDR3: CASSKQYEQYF; DNA: TGTGCCAGCAGCAAGCAGTACGAGCAGTACTTC
size: few; J: TRBJ2-2; D: TRBD2; V: TRBV7-2; CDR3: CASSYGLAGIPGTGELFF; DNA: TGTGCCAGCAGCTACGGACTAGCGGGGATCCCGGGAACCGGGGAGCTGTTTTTT
size: few; J: TRBJ2-5; D: -; V: TRBV4-1; CDR3: CASSHPLWAAQETQYF; DNA: TGCGCCAGCAGCCACCCTTTATGGGCGGCCCAAGAGACCCAGTACTTC
size: -; J: TRBJ2-2; D: -; V: TRBV24-1; CDR3: CATSDPREGVSGELFF; DNA: TGTGCCACCAGTGATCCTAGAGAGGGTGTCTCCGGGGAGCTGTTTTTT
size: few; J: TRBJ2-2; D: -; V: TRBV4-2; CDR3: CASSQVGDETGELFF; DNA: TGTGCCAGCAGCCAAGTAGGGGACGAAACCGGGGAGCTGTTTTTT
size: few; J: TRBJ1-2; D: TRBD1; V: TRBV2; CDR3: CASSEAGTGAGYTF; DNA: TGTGCCAGCAGTGAAGCCGGGACAGGGGCTGGCTACACCTTC
size: -; J: TRBJ2-5; D: -; V: TRBV20-1; CDR3: CSAPGAVETQYF; DNA: TGCAGTGCTCCCGGGGCCGTAGAGACCCAGTACTTC
size: -; J: TRBJ1-4; D: -; V: TRBV28; CDR3: CASSRGYEKLFF; DNA: TGTGCCAGCAGTCGGGGGTACGAAAAACTGTTTTTT
size: few; J: TRBJ1-2; D: -; V: TRBV5-1; CDR3: CASSLAPSDYGYTF; DNA: TGCGCCAGCAGCCTGGCTCCGTCCGATTATGGCTACACCTTC
size: many; J: TRBJ2-6; D: -; V: TRBV7-6; CDR3: CASSPRELAGANVLTF; DNA: TGTGCCAGCAGCCCCCGTGAGCTTGCCGGGGCCAACGTCCTGACTTTC
size: few; J: TRBJ1-2; D: -; V: TRBV30; CDR3: CAWSVWEQGYGYTF; DNA: TGTGCCTGGAGTGTATGGGAACAGGGCTATGGCTACACCTTC
size: -; J: TRBJ2-2; D: -; V: TRBV5-1; CDR3: CASKPEGAGTGELFF; DNA: TGCGCCAGCAAACCGGAGGGGGCAGGCACCGGGGAGCTGTTTTTT
size: few; J: TRBJ1-1; D: TRBD1; V: TRBV9; CDR3: CASSAPFGQGINTEAFF; DNA: TGTGCCAGCAGCGCCCCGTTTGGACAGGGGATTAACACTGAAGCTTTCTTT
size: -; J: TRBJ2-7; D: TRBD1; V: TRBV29-1; CDR3: CSAGQEKIVQYF; DNA: TGCAGCGCGGGACAGGAAAAAATCGTGCAGTACTTC
size: -; J: TRBJ2-2; D: TRBD1; V: TRBV12-3/TRBV12-4; CDR3: CASRGTGTGELFF; DNA: TGTGCCAGCAGAGGGACAGGGACCGGGGAGCTGTTTTTT
size: few; J: TRBJ2-2; D: TRBD2; V: TRBV5-1; CDR3: CASSTGLAGAWTGELFF; DNA: TGCGCCAGCAGCACGGGACTAGCGGGGGCGTGGACCGGGGAGCTGTTTTTT
size: -; J: TRBJ1-5; D: -; V: TRBV28; CDR3: CASTQIRNQPQHF; DNA: TGTGCCAGCACCCAGATACGCAATCAGCCCCAGCATTTT
size: -; J: TRBJ2-2; D: -; V: TRBV4-1; CDR3: CASSPTGAGSGELFF; DNA: TGCGCCAGCAGCCCGACTGGGGCGGGGTCCGGGGAGCTGTTTTTT
size: few; J: TRBJ1-1; D: -; V: TRBV29-1; CDR3: CSVEWSNTEAFF; DNA: TGCAGCGTTGAGTGGTCGAACACTGAAGCTTTCTTT
size: few; J: TRBJ1-3; D: -; V: TRBV12-3/TRBV12-4; CDR3: CASHEGVTGNTIYF; DNA: TGTGCCAGTCACGAGGGGGTGACTGGAAACACCATATATTTT
size: -; J: TRBJ2-5; D: -; V: TRBV28; CDR3: CASSPPSGGGETQYF; DNA: TGTGCCAGCAGTCCCCCTTCCGGGGGCGGGGAGACCCAGTACTTC
size: -; J: TRBJ2-3; D: -; V: TRBV3-1; CDR3: CASSHRGNTDTQYF; DNA: TGTGCCAGCAGCCATCGGGGTAACACAGATACGCAGTATTTT
size: few; J: TRBJ2-5; D: TRBD1; V: TRBV5-8; CDR3: CASSSGRTGEETQYF; DNA: TGTGCCAGCAGCTCCGGGCGGACAGGGGAGGAGACCCAGTACTTC